This paragraph reports one T cell receptor beta chain. The CDR3 sequence is 15 residues long. The ends were cut back, 10 bases at V and 2 bases at J, with 17 bases in the middle. Germline CDR1 reads ENHRY; CDR2 reads SYGVKD. The sample originates from a study of OX40 agonist ivuxolimab in advanced cancers. Assay: immunoSEQ multiplex PCR; the TCRdb copy retains only in-frame clones and omits some. The data show 70,000 to 95,000 clones, with over 75% seen just once and under 6.5% held by the top ten. Material: CD4+ or CD8+ T cells sorted from blood, obtained in a trial of the OX40 agonist ivuxolimab. The chain employs TRBV10-3 and TRBJ1-4, with a tentative D call TRBD1 (5 bases). The clonotype comes from an adult with an advanced solid tumor such as melanoma, head and neck, liver or kidney cancer. In DNA form, the CDR3 reads TGTGCCACCAACGGGGCCGGGAGCACTAATGAAAAACTGTTTTTT. Protein sequence: CATNGAGSTNEKLFF.